The 5 T cell receptor beta chains given below trace back to one sample, sequenced in a study of blood T cell repertoires in COVID-19. Sequencing was performed with immunoSEQ multiplex PCR; in TCRdb, only in-frame clones are kept and a portion is missing. The table includes about 78,000 clones, about 93% detected once. Sequenced sample: peripheral blood. Receptors were obtained from a woman of 80 years or more with acute or convalescent COVID-19.

The chain is built from TRBV28 and TRBJ1-1, with D perhaps TRBD1 (6 bases). Trimming shortened V by 5 bases and J by 0 bases, and 13 bases separated the two germline ends. Germline lookup yields CDR1 MDHEN and CDR2 SYDVKM. The CDR3 length is 15 residues. The CDR3 sequence: CASSTPRGLNTEAFF. The CDR3 DNA reads TGTGCCAGCAGTACTCCCAGGGGCTTGAACACTGAAGCTTTCTTT.

The chain uses TRBV7-8 and TRBJ1-5, with D uncertain. This CDR3 is 12 amino acids long. The germline V and J ends were trimmed by 10 bases and 0 bases, with 7 bases remaining between them. From germline, CDR1 is SGHVS and CDR2 FQNEAQ. In DNA form, the CDR3 reads TGTGCCACCAGTTATAGCAATCAGCCCCAGCATTTT. It encodes CATSYSNQPQHF.

This chain's CDR3 is CASSQGLRTEAFF. The CDR3 DNA reads as TGTGCCAGCAGCCAAGGTCTCCGGACTGAAGCTTTCTTT. The rearrangement links TRBV3-1 (or the pseudogene TRBV3-2) to TRBJ1-1; D is unresolved. This CDR3 comprises 13 residues. In germline, CDR1 is LGHDT, CDR2 YNNKEL (reference sequence). The ends were cut back, 1 base at V and 5 bases at J, with 8 bases in the middle.

The chain carries TRBV7-2 and TRBJ1-2, with D unclear. With 5 bases removed from V and 7 bases from J, the gap between germline ends came to 14 bases. Germline assignment: CDR1 SGHTA and CDR2 FQGNSA. This CDR3 region has 13 residues. CDR3 region: CASSPKRVSGYTF. Here the CDR3 DNA reads TGTGCCAGCAGCCCGAAGCGTGTAAGTGGCTACACCTTC.

The chain combines TRBV4-1 with TRBJ2-3, with 8 nucleotides matching TRBD2. The CDR3 spans 17 residues. Per the germline V gene, CDR1 is MGHRA and CDR2 is YSYEKL. J gave up 4 bases and V 4 bases, and 13 bases lay outside the gene matches. CDR3 protein: CASSRGESGGVADTQYF. CDR3 in DNA: TGCGCCAGCAGCCGAGGAGAAAGCGGGGGAGTCGCAGATACGCAGTATTTT.